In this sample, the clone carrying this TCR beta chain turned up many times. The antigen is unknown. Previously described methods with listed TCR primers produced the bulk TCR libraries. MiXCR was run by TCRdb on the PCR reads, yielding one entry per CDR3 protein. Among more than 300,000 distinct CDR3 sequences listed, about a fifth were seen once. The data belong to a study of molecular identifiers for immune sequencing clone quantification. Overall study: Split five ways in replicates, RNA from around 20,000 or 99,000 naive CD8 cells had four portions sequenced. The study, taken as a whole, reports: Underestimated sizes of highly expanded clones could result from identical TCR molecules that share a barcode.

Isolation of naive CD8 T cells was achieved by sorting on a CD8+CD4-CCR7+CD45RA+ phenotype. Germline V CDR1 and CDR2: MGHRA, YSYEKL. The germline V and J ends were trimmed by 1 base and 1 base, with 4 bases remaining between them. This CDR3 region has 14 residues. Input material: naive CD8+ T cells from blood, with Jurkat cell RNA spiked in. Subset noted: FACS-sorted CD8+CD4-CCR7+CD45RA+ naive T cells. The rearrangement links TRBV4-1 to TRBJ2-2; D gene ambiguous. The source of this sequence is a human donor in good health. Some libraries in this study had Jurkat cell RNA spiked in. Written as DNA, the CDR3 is TGCGCCAGCAGCCAAGCTTTGAACACCGGGGAGCTGTTTTTT. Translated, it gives CASSQALNTGELFF.